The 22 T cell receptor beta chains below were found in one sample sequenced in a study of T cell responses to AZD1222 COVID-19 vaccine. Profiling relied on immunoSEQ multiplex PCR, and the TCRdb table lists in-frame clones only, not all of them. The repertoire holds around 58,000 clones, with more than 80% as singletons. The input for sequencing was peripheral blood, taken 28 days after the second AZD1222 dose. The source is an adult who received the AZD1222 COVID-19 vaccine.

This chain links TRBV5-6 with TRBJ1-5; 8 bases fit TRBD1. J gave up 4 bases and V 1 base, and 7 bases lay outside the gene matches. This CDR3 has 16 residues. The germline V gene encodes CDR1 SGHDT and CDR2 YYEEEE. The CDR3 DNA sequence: TGTGCCAGCAGCTTGAATACCGGGACAGGAAATCAGCCCCAGCATTTT. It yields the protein CASSLNTGTGNQPQHF.

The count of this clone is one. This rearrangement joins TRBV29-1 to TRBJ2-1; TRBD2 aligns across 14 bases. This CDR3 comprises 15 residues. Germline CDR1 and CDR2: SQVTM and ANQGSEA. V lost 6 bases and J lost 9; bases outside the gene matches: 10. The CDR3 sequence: CSVAGLAGVSGEQFF. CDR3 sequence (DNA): TGCAGCGTCGCGGGACTAGCGGGAGTGAGCGGTGAGCAGTTCTTC.

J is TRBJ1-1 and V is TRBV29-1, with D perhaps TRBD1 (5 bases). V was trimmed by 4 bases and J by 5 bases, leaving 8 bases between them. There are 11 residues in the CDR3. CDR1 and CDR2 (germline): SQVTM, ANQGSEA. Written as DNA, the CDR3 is TGCAGCGTTGGGACAAGTACTGAAGCTTTCTTT. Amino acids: CSVGTSTEAFF.

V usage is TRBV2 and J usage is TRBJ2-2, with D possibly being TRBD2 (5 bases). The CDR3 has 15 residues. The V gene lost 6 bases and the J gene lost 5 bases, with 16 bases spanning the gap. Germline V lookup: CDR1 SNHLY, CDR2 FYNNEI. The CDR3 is CASSVISVITGELFF. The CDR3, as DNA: TGTGCCAGCAGCGTTATTAGCGTGATAACCGGGGAGCTGTTTTTT.

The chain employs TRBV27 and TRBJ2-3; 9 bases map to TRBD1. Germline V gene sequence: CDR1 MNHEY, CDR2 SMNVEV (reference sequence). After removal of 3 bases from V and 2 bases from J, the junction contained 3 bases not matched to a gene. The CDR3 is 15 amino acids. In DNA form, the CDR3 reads TGTGCCAGCAGTTTCGGGACAGGGCTCACAGATACGCAGTATTTT. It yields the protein CASSFGTGLTDTQYF.

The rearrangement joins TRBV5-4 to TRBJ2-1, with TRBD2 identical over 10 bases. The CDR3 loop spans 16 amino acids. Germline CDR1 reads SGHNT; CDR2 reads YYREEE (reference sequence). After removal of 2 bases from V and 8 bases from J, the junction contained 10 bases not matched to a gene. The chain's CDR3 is CASSLGAGGPGDEQFF. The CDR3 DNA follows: TGTGCCAGCAGCTTAGGAGCGGGAGGGCCGGGGGATGAGCAGTTCTTC.

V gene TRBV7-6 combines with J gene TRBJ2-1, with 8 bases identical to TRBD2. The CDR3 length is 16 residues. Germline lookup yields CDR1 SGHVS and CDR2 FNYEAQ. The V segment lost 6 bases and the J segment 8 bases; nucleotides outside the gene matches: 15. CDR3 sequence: CASRTGLGVFNDEQFF. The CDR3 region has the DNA TGTGCCAGCAGGACGGGACTAGGGGTGTTCAATGATGAGCAGTTCTTC.

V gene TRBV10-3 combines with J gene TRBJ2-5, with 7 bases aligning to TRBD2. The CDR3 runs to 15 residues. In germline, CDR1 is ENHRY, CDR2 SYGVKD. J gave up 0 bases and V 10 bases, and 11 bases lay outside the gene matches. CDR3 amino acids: CATQPGTSDQETQYF. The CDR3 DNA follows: TGTGCCACTCAGCCTGGAACTAGCGACCAAGAGACCCAGTACTTC.

CDR3 nucleotides: TGTGCCAGCAGCTTACACGTGAATAGGGGGAATTCACCCCTCCACTTT. Its translation is CASSLHVNRGNSPLHF. This rearrangement joins TRBV7-2 to TRBJ1-6; possible D gene TRBD1, 6 bases. V lost 2 bases to trimming and J lost 7 bases, with 15 bases between them. The germline gives CDR1 SGHTA, CDR2 FQGNSA. This CDR3 region has 16 residues. The full variable domain, completed using reference TRBV7-2 and TRBJ1-6, is GAGVSQSPSNKVTEKGKDVELRCDPISGHTALYWYRQSLGQGLEFLIYFQGNSAPDKSGLPSDRFSAERTGGSVSTLTIQRTQQEDSAVYLCASSLHVNRGNSPLHFGNGTRLTVT.

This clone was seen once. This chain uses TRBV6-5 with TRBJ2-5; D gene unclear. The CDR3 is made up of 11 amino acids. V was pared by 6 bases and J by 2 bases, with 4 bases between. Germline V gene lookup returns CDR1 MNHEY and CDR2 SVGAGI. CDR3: CASRHQETQYF. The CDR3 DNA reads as TGTGCCAGCAGGCATCAAGAGACCCAGTACTTC.

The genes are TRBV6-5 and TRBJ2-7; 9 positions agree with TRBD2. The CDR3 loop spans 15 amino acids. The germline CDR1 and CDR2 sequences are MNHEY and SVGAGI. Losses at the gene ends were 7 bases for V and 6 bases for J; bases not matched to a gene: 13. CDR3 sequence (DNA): TGTGCCAGCACCCCTGAACTAGCGGGTAAGGCCGAGCAGTACTTC. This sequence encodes CASTPELAGKAEQYF.

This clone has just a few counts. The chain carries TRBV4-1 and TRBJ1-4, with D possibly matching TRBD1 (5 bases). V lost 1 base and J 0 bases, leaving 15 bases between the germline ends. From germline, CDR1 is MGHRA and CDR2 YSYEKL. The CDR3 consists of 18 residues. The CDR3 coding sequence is TGCGCCAGCAGCCAAGCGGCCCCACAGGAGGCAACTAATGAAAAACTGTTTTTT. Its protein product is CASSQAAPQEATNEKLFF.

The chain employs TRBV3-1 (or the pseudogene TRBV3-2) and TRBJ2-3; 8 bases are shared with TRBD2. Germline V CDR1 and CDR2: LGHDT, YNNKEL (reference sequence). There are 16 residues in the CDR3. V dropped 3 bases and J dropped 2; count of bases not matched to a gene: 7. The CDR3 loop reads CASSQSGRGYTDTQYF. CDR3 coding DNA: TGTGCCAGCAGCCAGAGCGGGAGAGGGTACACAGATACGCAGTATTTT.

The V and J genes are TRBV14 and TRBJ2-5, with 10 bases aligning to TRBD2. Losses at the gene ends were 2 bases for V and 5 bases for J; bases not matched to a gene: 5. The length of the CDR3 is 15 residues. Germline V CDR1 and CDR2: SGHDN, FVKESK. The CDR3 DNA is TGTGCCAGCAGCCAATTAGCGGGAGGAGTGGAGACCCAGTACTTC. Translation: CASSQLAGGVETQYF. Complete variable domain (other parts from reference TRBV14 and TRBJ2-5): EAGVTQFPSHSVIEKGQTVTLRCDPISGHDNLYWYRRVMGKEIKFLLHFVKESKQDESGMPNNRFLAERTGGTYSTLKVQPAELEDSGVYFCASSQLAGGVETQYFGPGTRLLVL.

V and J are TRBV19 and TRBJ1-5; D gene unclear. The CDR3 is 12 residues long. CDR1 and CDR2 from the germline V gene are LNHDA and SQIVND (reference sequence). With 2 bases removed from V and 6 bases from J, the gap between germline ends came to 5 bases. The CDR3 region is CASSIIGQPQHF. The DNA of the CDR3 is TGTGCCAGTAGTATAATAGGTCAGCCCCAGCATTTT. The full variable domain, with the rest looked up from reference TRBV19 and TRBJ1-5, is DGGITQSPKYLFRKEGQNVTLSCEQNLNHDAMYWYRQDPGQGLRLIYYSQIVNDFQKGDIAEGYSVSREKKESFPLTVTSAQKNPTAFYLCASSIIGQPQHFGDGTRLSIL.

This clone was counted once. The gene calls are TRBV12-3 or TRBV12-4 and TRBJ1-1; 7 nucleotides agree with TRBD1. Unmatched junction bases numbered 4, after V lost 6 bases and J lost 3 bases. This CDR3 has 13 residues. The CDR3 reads CASRFQGDTEAFF. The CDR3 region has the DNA TGTGCCAGCAGATTTCAGGGGGACACTGAAGCTTTCTTT.

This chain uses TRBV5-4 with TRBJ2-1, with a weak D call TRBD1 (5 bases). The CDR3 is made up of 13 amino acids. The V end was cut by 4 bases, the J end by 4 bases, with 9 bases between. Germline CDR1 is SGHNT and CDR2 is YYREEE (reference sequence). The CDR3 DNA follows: TGTGCCAGCAGCCCCGGACAATACAATGAGCAGTTCTTC. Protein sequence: CASSPGQYNEQFF.

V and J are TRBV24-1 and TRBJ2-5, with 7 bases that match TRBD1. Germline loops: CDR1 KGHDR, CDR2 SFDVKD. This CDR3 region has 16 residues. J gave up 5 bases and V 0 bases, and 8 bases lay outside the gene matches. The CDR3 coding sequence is TGTGCCACCAGTGATTTGCGGCAGGGGGATCGGGAGACCCAGTACTTC. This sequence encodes CATSDLRQGDRETQYF.

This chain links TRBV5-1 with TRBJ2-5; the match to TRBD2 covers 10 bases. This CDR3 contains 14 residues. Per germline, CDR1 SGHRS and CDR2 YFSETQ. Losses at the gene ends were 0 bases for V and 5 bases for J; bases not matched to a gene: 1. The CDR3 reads CASSLGTSGETQYF. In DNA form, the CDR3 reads TGCGCCAGCAGCTTGGGGACTAGCGGCGAGACCCAGTACTTC.

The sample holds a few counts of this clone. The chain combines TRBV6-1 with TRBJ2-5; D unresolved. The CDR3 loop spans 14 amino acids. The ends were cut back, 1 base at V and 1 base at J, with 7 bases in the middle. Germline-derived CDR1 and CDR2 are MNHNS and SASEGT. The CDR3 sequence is CASSEGAAQETQYF. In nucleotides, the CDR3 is TGTGCCAGCAGTGAAGGGGCGGCCCAAGAGACCCAGTACTTC.

CDR3 nucleotide sequence: TGTGCCAGCAGTCGCAAGGGGACAGGGTCCTACGAGCAGTACTTC. It encodes CASSRKGTGSYEQYF. The chain recombines TRBV6-5 with TRBJ2-7; 9 bases fit TRBD1. The CDR3 sequence is 15 residues long. Germline-derived CDR1 and CDR2 are MNHEY and SVGAGI. J lost 1 base, V lost 5 bases, and 6 bases had no gene match.

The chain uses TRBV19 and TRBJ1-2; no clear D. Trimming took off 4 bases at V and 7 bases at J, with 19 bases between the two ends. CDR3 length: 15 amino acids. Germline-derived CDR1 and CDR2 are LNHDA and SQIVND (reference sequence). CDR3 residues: CASSNLEGHLGGYTF. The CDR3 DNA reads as TGTGCCAGTAGTAACTTGGAAGGCCACCTGGGTGGCTACACCTTC.